Shown below are 10 T cell receptor beta chains from a single sample sequenced in a study of neoadjuvant anti-PD-1 for oral cavity cancer. TCRdb's table, derived via immunoSEQ multiplex PCR, lists solely in-frame clones and lacks some. The sample contains 73,000 or so clones, about 88% of which appear only once. Regarding time point: after neoadjuvant nivolumab, at surgical resection. This specimen consisted of PBMCs, obtained after nivolumab (anti-PD-1) treatment. These receptors all come from a person aged 35-79 years with oral cavity squamous cell carcinoma.

This clone was seen a handful of times. V is TRBV27 and J is TRBJ2-2; D gene unclear. Germline V gene sequence: CDR1 MNHEY, CDR2 SMNVEV (reference sequence). This CDR3 is built from 13 residues. V lost 6 bases and J 3 bases, leaving 8 bases between the germline ends. CDR3 amino acids: CASRKVDTGELFF. CDR3 sequence (DNA): TGTGCCAGCAGGAAGGTGGACACCGGGGAGCTGTTTTTT.

The chain links TRBV29-1 to TRBJ2-2, with no clear D. Germline CDR1 SQVTM, CDR2 ANQGSEA. V lost 2 bases, J lost 6 bases, and 13 bases lay in between. The CDR3 has 14 residues. This CDR3 is CSVEPPGSPGELFF. The CDR3 DNA follows: TGCAGCGTTGAACCCCCCGGCAGTCCCGGGGAGCTGTTTTTT.

J is TRBJ2-3 and V is TRBV4-1; TRBD2 matches 10 bases. CDR1 and CDR2 (germline): MGHRA, YSYEKL. With 1 base clipped from V and 0 bases from J, the junction kept 13 bases outside the gene matches. The CDR3 covers 20 residues. CDR3 DNA: TGCGCCAGCAGCCAAGCCTGGGGGACTAGCGACATTTCTAGCACAGATACGCAGTATTTT. Translated, it gives CASSQAWGTSDISSTDTQYF.

This clone has a handful of counts. The chain joins TRBV9 to TRBJ2-1, with D hard to call. V was clipped by 0 bases and J by 8 bases, with 3 bases between them. The CDR3 sequence is 11 residues long. The germline gives CDR1 SGDLS, CDR2 YYNGEE. The CDR3 DNA reads as TGTGCCAGCAGCGTAGAAGATGAGCAGTTCTTC. Its translation: CASSVEDEQFF.

The chain recombines TRBV5-6 with TRBJ2-2, with D tentatively TRBD2 (5 bases). The CDR3 length is 15 residues. V lost 0 bases and J 3 bases, leaving 9 bases between the germline ends. Per the germline V gene, CDR1 is SGHDT and CDR2 is YYEEEE. The CDR3 spells CASSLGMRDTGELFF. The CDR3 DNA reads TGTGCCAGCAGCTTGGGAATGAGGGACACCGGGGAGCTGTTTTTT.

Sample share makes this clone medium-sized (0.01 to 0.1%). This chain joins TRBV6-5 and TRBJ2-1, with 8 bases aligning to TRBD2. V lost 6 bases and J lost 3; bases outside the gene matches: 7. CDR3 length equals 15 residues. The germline gives CDR1 MNHEY, CDR2 SVGAGI. The CDR3 DNA is TGTGCCAGCAGCGAGGTAGCGGGAAGCTACAATGAGCAGTTCTTC. Translation gives CASSEVAGSYNEQFF.

This sequence joins TRBV28 and TRBJ2-7; a weak D match, TRBD2 (7 bases). V lost 5 bases, J lost 3 bases, and 17 bases lay in between. This CDR3 is 15 amino acids long. Germline V gene data show CDR1 as MDHEN and CDR2 as SYDVKM. CDR3 nucleotides: TGTGCCAGCAGTCTTAGAGGGGGGGTAGGCTACGAGCAGTACTTC. As protein: CASSLRGGVGYEQYF. Full variable domain (missing parts from reference TRBV28 and TRBJ2-7): DVKVTQSSRYLVKRTGEKVFLECVQDMDHENMFWYRQDPGLGLRLIYFSYDVKMKEKGDIPEGYSVSREKKERFSLILESASTNQTSMYLCASSLRGGVGYEQYFGPGTRLTVT.

This chain connects TRBV5-1 to TRBJ2-3, with D uncertain. The CDR3 loop spans 15 amino acids. CDR1 is SGHRS, CDR2 YFSETQ, per germline. V gave up 4 bases and J gave up 6 bases, with 18 bases separating them. This chain's CDR3 is CASSNRASESDTQYF. The CDR3 DNA follows: TGCGCCAGCAGCAACCGGGCCTCAGAGTCGGATACGCAGTATTTT.

This clone was seen a single time. The chain employs TRBV18 and TRBJ2-7; 10 positions agree with TRBD1. Germline CDR1 and CDR2: KGHSH and LQKENI. This CDR3 is 14 amino acids long. The ends lost 6 bases at V and 5 bases at J; junction bases unmatched: 7. The CDR3 nucleotides are TGTGCCAGCTCCCAGGGACAGGGGCCCAACGAGCAGTACTTC. Translation: CASSQGQGPNEQYF.

The CDR3 region is CASSNVGANTGELFF. CDR3 sequence (DNA): TGTGCCAGCAGTAATGTGGGAGCGAACACCGGGGAGCTGTTTTTT. This chain uses TRBV6-1 with TRBJ2-2, with a possible D match to TRBD2 (5 bases). The V gene's germline CDR1 is MNHNS and CDR2 SASEGT. This CDR3 is built from 15 residues. The V end lost 5 bases, the J end lost 0 bases, and 10 bases lay between the germline ends.